A few counts support the clone carrying this T cell receptor (beta chain). Its antigen is not known. A read error may account for a junction end that differs from germline. All patients were untreated before thyroid surgery. CDR3 length equals 14 residues. CDR1 and CDR2 from the germline V gene are MNHEY and SMNVEV (reference sequence). This entry is derived from a study of metastatic and nonmetastatic thyroid tumors. Whole-study context: A comparison of repertoires was made across blood and tumor or nodule tissue from malignant and benign thyroid patients.

Study-wide findings and caveats: Reports indicated that malignant thyroid tumors showed significantly higher TCR beta diversity than benign nodules did, in blood and tumor.

Original methodology: To classify distant metastasis in papillary thyroid cancer, a model was built from CDR3 differences across clinicopathological groups. TCRdb re-clonotyped the PCR reads through MiXCR. TCRdb assigned the V and J calls; the authors' analysis was not used. This sample yields 4,000 to 5,000 clones, of which about 30% are seen a single time; approximately 17% belongs to the top ten. The rearrangement joins TRBV27 to TRBJ2-7; D unclear. Sequencing was carried out using adjacent normal tissue. This TCR was recovered from a female donor with papillary thyroid cancer or a benign thyroid nodule (not recorded which). Some clones in this sample may be carry-over from other donors' samples. DNA of the CDR3: TGTGCCAGCAGTTGGACCAGCTACTCCTACGATCAGTACTTC. It specifies CASSWTSYSYDQYF.